The text below deals with one T cell receptor beta chain. Its antigen has not been determined. Per-base qualities were not stored, and no clone one base away is much larger. Donors were 39 systemically healthy Caucasian individuals from Russia aged roughly 6 to 90 years. Roughly 9.5 milliliters of peripheral blood were drawn from each donor into EDTA-treated Vacutainer tubes. Ficoll-Paque density-gradient centrifugation was used to isolate PBMCs, with at least 6 million obtained per sample. Total RNA was extracted from PBMCs with Trizol reagent, with at least 6 micrograms obtained per sample. For every donor, flow cytometry on a PBMC aliquot measured the percentage of naive CD45RAhigh/CD27high T cells. Library preparation employed 5' RACE. Data came from an Illumina HiSeq 2500. A second roughly 6 to 11 cycle PCR used a sample-barcoded 5' primer and a J-beta primer mix. A unique molecular identifier was introduced onto each TCR beta cDNA molecule by a template-switch 5' adaptor carrying 12 random nucleotides. Each sample yielded at least 3 million CDR3-containing paired-end reads. All of the RNA was converted into first-strand cDNA using the Mint cDNA synthesis kit, with a TRBC-specific oligonucleotide serving as the primer. Following uracil-DNA glycosylase treatment, a first 18-cycle PCR with universal primers M1SS and BC2_uni_R was performed on all cDNA. Per the source publication's procedure: For normalization, 1 million high-quality reads, each with a distinct molecular identifier, were randomly selected from each sample. Instead of being binned into consensus sequences, reads with shared molecular identifiers were discarded. MiTCR, with a Q25 quality threshold and the strictest error-elimination algorithm, was used for CDR3 identification, clonotype clustering and error correction. Lower-bound total TCR beta diversity was estimated with a nonparametric unseen species model using Euler transformation. The public reads were reprocessed in TCRdb via fastp at Q25 and MiXCR, keeping in-frame beta chains. One record per CDR3 amino acid sequence lists the most common genes and DNA. TCRdb, rather than the study authors, made the V and J calls. The sample has more than 1 million distinct CDR3 sequences on record, 45% of them singletons. 18% of the sample rests with the top ten.

The sample is drawn from a study of blood T cells in healthy people across ages (dated by TCRdb to the mid-2010s). About the study as a whole: In model experiments, roughly one uniquely barcoded TCR beta cDNA molecule per two T cells was captured by template switching. Age-related changes in TCR beta repertoire diversity were measured in the study by deep sequencing normalized with unique cDNA molecular identifiers. Donors were grouped into four age groups: young (average roughly 17 years), middle-aged (39), aged (about 59) and long-lived (around 82). To avoid experimental bias, donors of different ages were spread randomly across the sequencing lanes. The study analyzed two additional independent replicas of 1 million unique cDNA reads from the same blood draw for two donors, one aged 18 to 29 and one aged 80 or older. General findings and caveats noted by the study authors: Estimates of total diversity based on one million sequenced T cells were considered lower bounds and underestimates. The CMV infection status of donors was not known, potentially confounding age-related changes in expanded clonotypes. A strong correlation was found between observed TCR beta diversity and the percentage of naive T cells measured by flow cytometry. Observed TCR beta diversity per million T cells fell roughly linearly with age, and a significant reduction was already apparent by age around 36. Bulk unsorted PBMC profiling prevented conclusive comparison of naive and antigen-experienced compartments. Compared with the aged group, the long-lived group had more naive CD4+ T cells, fewer expanded clones and increased TCR diversity, a pattern suggesting age selection.

The germline V gene sets CDR1 to ENHRY and CDR2 to SYGVKD. The CDR3, from cysteine to phenylalanine, totals 15 residues. Just CDR3 DNA is preserved here, 45 bases in frame from base 1. V trim: 3 bases; J trim: 10 bases; unmatched bases: 10. This sequence was found in a woman aged 60-75 years in good health. The chain is made from TRBV10-3 and TRBJ1-4, with 8 bases in between that match TRBD1. Material for sequencing was blood. The CDR3 protein: CAISEGQGVWGKLFF. DNA sequence: TGTGCCATCAGTGAAGGACAGGGTGTGTGGGGAAAACTGTTTTTT.